Presented here are 29 T cell receptor beta chains from one specimen sequenced in a study of cytomegalovirus exposure and HLA in healthy donors (TCRdb year 2017). Receptor amplification or capture employed the immunoSEQ multiplex PCR assay. For the multiplex PCR, a mixture combining 60 forward primers for TCR Vbeta segments and 13 reverse primers for TCR Jbeta segments was used. The clones in this table, taken by TCRdb from immuneACCESS, are in-frame only. Not every clone is retained; where verified, under half of the shortfall comes from an unresolved V gene, and the cause of the rest is unknown. The sample table shows just over 150,000 clones, and approximately 81% are seen once. More than 1.5% of the sample belongs to the ten largest clones. The sample comprised PBMCs. The receptors were sampled from a man younger than 35 in good health and CMV-seronegative.

The CDR3 DNA reads as TGTGCCAGCAGCTTCGAGGAGAACACTGAAGCTTTCTTT. Encoded protein: CASSFEENTEAFF. The V gene is TRBV7-9, the J gene TRBJ1-1; the D is unclear. Germline values: CDR1 SEHNR, CDR2 FQNEAQ (reference sequence). The length of the CDR3 is 13 residues. V lost 3 bases, J lost 1 base, and 6 bases lay in between.

The CDR3 sequence is CATKAERGPGQTQYF. CDR3 sequence (DNA): TGTGCCACCAAGGCCGAGCGGGGGCCCGGGCAGACCCAGTACTTC. This chain connects TRBV15 to TRBJ2-5, with 8 bases lining up with TRBD2. J was trimmed by 6 bases and V by 7 bases; bases with no gene match: 13. Germline CDR1 reads LNHNV; CDR2 reads YYDKDF (reference sequence). This CDR3 comprises 15 residues.

This chain connects TRBV4-2 to TRBJ1-1; TRBD1 might be the D (5 bases). The germline CDR1 and CDR2 sequences are LGHNA and YNFKEQ. The CDR3 runs to 14 residues. V gave up 0 bases and J gave up 5 bases, with 10 bases separating them. CDR3 sequence (DNA): TGTGCCAGCAGCCAAGAAGAGGGGAGGACTGAAGCTTTCTTT. Amino acids: CASSQEEGRTEAFF.

The chain has TRBV2 and TRBJ2-7; D is unresolved. The CDR3 loop spans 12 amino acids. V dropped 4 bases and J dropped 3 bases, with 7 bases sitting between them. Germline V gene sequence: CDR1 SNHLY, CDR2 FYNNEI. The CDR3 sequence is CASSGLIYEQYF. The CDR3 nucleotides are TGTGCCAGCAGTGGACTGATCTACGAGCAGTACTTC.

The rearrangement links TRBV20-1 to TRBJ2-5; no firm D call. This CDR3 contains 10 residues. V lost 5 bases, J lost 4 bases, and 5 bases lay in between. Germline loops: CDR1 DFQATT, CDR2 SNEGSKA (reference sequence). In DNA form, the CDR3 reads TGCAGTGCTCCGTTAGAGACCCAGTACTTC. It translates to CSAPLETQYF.

The chain employs TRBV30 and TRBJ1-2, with unresolved D. The CDR3 consists of 15 residues. Trimming removed 4 bases from V and 0 bases from J, with 15 bases in between. CDR1 and CDR2 (germline): GTSNPN, SVGIG (reference sequence). The DNA of the CDR3 is TGTGCCTGGACCCCCCGCGGGCGGGCTAACTATGGCTACACCTTC. It yields the protein CAWTPRGRANYGYTF.

V and J are TRBV9 and TRBJ2-1; TRBD2 matches 10 bases. V dropped 1 base and J dropped 5; count of bases not matched to a gene: 12. The CDR3 covers 18 residues. Germline CDR1 SGDLS, CDR2 YYNGEE. CDR3 coding DNA: TGTGCCAGCAGCGTAATGGGCGTGGGAACTAGCGGGGACAATGAGCAGTTCTTC. Encoded protein: CASSVMGVGTSGDNEQFF.

The rearrangement links TRBV7-2 to TRBJ1-2, with TRBD1 matching 7 bases. Per germline, CDR1 SGHTA and CDR2 FQGNSA. Trimming at V came to 7 bases and at J to 4 bases, leaving 15 bases not matched to a gene. This CDR3 comprises 16 residues. The CDR3 protein is CASTGDRVNLGYGYTF. CDR3 nucleotides: TGTGCCAGCACTGGCGACAGGGTAAATTTAGGCTATGGCTACACCTTC.

Details on this clone: A read error may produce the germline difference seen at one junction end. The CDR3 loop is CTSSFGLGDEQFF. Here the CDR3 DNA reads TGCACCAGCAGCTTTGGCCTAGGCGATGAGCAGTTCTTC. The V gene is TRBV5-1, the J gene TRBJ2-1; D remains ambiguous. The CDR3 spans 13 residues. The germline CDR1 and CDR2 sequences are SGHRS and YFSETQ.

The rearrangement uses TRBV29-1 and TRBJ2-7; 10 positions match TRBD2. The J segment lost 1 base and the V segment lost 5 bases, leaving 2 bases of the junction unmatched. The CDR3 runs 13 residues. Germline CDR1 is SQVTM and CDR2 is ANQGSEA. The CDR3 DNA reads as TGCAGCGTTTCTAGCGGGGGATCCTACGAGCAGTACTTC. Residues: CSVSSGGSYEQYF.

J is TRBJ2-2 and V is TRBV4-1; the match to TRBD2 covers 14 bases. This CDR3 comprises 21 residues. The junction had 10 bases not matched to a gene; V was cut back by 0 bases and J by 1 base. Germline assignment: CDR1 MGHRA and CDR2 YSYEKL. This chain's CDR3 is CASSQDKRLAGGPGNTGELFF. The CDR3 nucleotides are TGCGCCAGCAGCCAAGATAAAAGACTAGCGGGAGGGCCGGGGAACACCGGGGAGCTGTTTTTT.

The chain uses TRBV7-3 and TRBJ2-1; the match to TRBD2 covers 7 bases. The germline CDR1 and CDR2 sequences are SGHTA and FQGTGA. The V segment lost 5 bases and the J segment 9 bases; nucleotides outside the gene matches: 4. The CDR3 has 12 residues. The chain's CDR3 is CASSITSAEQFF. The CDR3 DNA sequence: TGTGCCAGCAGCATCACTAGCGCTGAGCAGTTCTTC. The full variable domain, rest sourced from reference TRBV7-3 and TRBJ2-1, is GAGVSQTPSNKVTEKGKYVELRCDPISGHTALYWYRQSLGQGPEFLIYFQGTGAADDSGLPNDRFFAVRPEGSVSTLKIQRTERGDSAVYLCASSITSAEQFFGPGTRLTVL.

The gene calls are TRBV11-2 and TRBJ2-1, with 7 bases identical to TRBD2. Germline CDR1 reads SGHAT; CDR2 reads FQNNGV. The CDR3 spans 13 residues. Trimming took 5 bases from V and 8 from J; bases not matched to a gene: 6. CDR3: CASSGRTRYEQFF. CDR3 bases: TGTGCCAGCAGCGGACGGACTAGGTATGAGCAGTTCTTC.

This sequence joins TRBV27 and TRBJ2-1, with 16 bases identical to TRBD2. This CDR3 spans 20 amino acids. Germline V lookup: CDR1 MNHEY, CDR2 SMNVEV (reference sequence). Trimming at V came to 6 bases and at J to 7 bases, leaving 18 bases not matched to a gene. The CDR3 sequence is CASSFTPGLAGGPGGNEQFF. Here the CDR3 DNA reads TGTGCCAGCAGCTTCACTCCGGGACTAGCGGGAGGGCCAGGAGGGAATGAGCAGTTCTTC.

This chain's CDR3 is CASSQDPGGSGRARADTQYF. The CDR3 DNA sequence: TGCGCCAGCAGCCAAGACCCTGGGGGTAGCGGGAGGGCTCGGGCAGATACGCAGTATTTT. The V call is TRBV4-3, the J call TRBJ2-3, with TRBD2 matching over 11 bases. J lost 4 bases, V lost 0 bases, and 15 bases had no gene match. The CDR3 runs 20 residues. Germline V lookup: CDR1 LGHNA, CDR2 YSLEER.

This rearrangement joins TRBV5-6 to TRBJ1-6; D is unclear. This CDR3 spans 14 amino acids. The V gene lost 2 bases and the J gene lost 10 bases, with 13 bases spanning the gap. The germline V gene encodes CDR1 SGHDT and CDR2 YYEEEE. CDR3 coding DNA: TGTGCCAGCAGCTTTCCGAGGTCGGCCTCACCCCTCCACTTT. Protein product: CASSFPRSASPLHF. The complete variable domain, with remaining parts taken from reference TRBV5-6 and TRBJ1-6, reads DAGVTQSPTHLIKTRGQQVTLRCSPKSGHDTVSWYQQALGQGPQFIFQYYEEEERQRGNFPDRFSGHQFPNYSSELNVNALLLGDSALYLCASSFPRSASPLHFGNGTRLTVT.

This chain uses TRBV29-1 with TRBJ2-1; 9 bases are shared with TRBD1. From germline, CDR1 is SQVTM and CDR2 ANQGSEA. The CDR3 has 13 residues. Trimming removed 4 bases from V and 4 bases from J; junction bases left unmatched: 2. Written as DNA, the CDR3 is TGCAGCGTTGGACAGGGGGGATACAATGAGCAGTTCTTC. Its protein product is CSVGQGGYNEQFF.

V usage is TRBV28 and J usage is TRBJ1-2; 7 bases line up with TRBD1. The CDR3 is 16 amino acids. The V segment lost 7 bases and the J segment 5 bases; nucleotides outside the gene matches: 16. CDR1 MDHEN and CDR2 SYDVKM come from the germline V gene. The DNA for the CDR3 is TGTGCCAGCACTACTGGGACCGGGACAGCTTTATATGGCTACACCTTC. This sequence encodes CASTTGTGTALYGYTF.

The rearrangement links TRBV5-6 to TRBJ1-2; 9 positions agree with TRBD1. Germline CDR1 reads SGHDT; CDR2 reads YYEEEE. The J segment lost 4 bases and the V segment lost 5 bases, leaving 3 bases of the junction unmatched. CDR3 length: 13 residues. The DNA of the CDR3 is TGTGCCAGCAGTACAGGGGGCTCCTATGGCTACACCTTC. Amino acids: CASSTGGSYGYTF.

This clone has just one count. The J gene is TRBJ2-5, the V gene TRBV28; perhaps TRBD1 as D (6 bases). The J call is in doubt because the DNA end fits TRBJ2-7 better. The CDR3 runs 14 residues. CDR1 and CDR2 from the germline V gene are MDHEN and SYDVKM. CDR3 sequence reads: CASSQARGPYEQYF. CDR3 nucleotides: TGTGCCAGCAGTCAAGCCAGGGGCCCCTACGAGCAGTACTTC.

The V gene is TRBV5-1, the J gene TRBJ2-3, with 12 bases fitting TRBD2. The J segment lost 6 bases and the V segment lost 4 bases, leaving 6 bases of the junction unmatched. The CDR3 consists of 15 residues. Germline V gene lookup returns CDR1 SGHRS and CDR2 YFSETQ. The CDR3 sequence is CASSLTSGSLDTQYF. As DNA, the CDR3 is TGCGCCAGCAGCCTGACTAGCGGGAGTCTTGATACGCAGTATTTT.

This clone was seen just once. The chain carries TRBV6-1 and TRBJ2-1; 14 positions agree with TRBD2. V lost 3 bases to trimming and J lost 7 bases; unmatched junction nucleotides: 2. The germline gives CDR1 MNHNS, CDR2 SASEGT. CDR3 length: 15 amino acids. The CDR3: CASSETSGGGNEQFF. The CDR3 DNA follows: TGTGCCAGCAGTGAGACTAGCGGGGGGGGAAATGAGCAGTTCTTC.

The rearrangement links TRBV6-1 to TRBJ1-6; perhaps TRBD1 as D (5 bases). In germline, CDR1 is MNHNS, CDR2 SASEGT. Trimming pared 6 bases from V and 2 bases from J, leaving 5 bases between. This CDR3 comprises 13 residues. CDR3 bases: TGTGCCAGCAGGGGGCCCTATAATTCACCCCTCCACTTT. Its protein product is CASRGPYNSPLHF.

V usage is TRBV29-1 and J usage is TRBJ1-2; D is ambiguous. The germline V gene encodes CDR1 SQVTM and CDR2 ANQGSEA. The CDR3 contains 11 residues. V gave up 7 bases and J gave up 6 bases, with 12 bases separating them. As DNA, the CDR3 is TGCAGCGCTAGAGACGGGGATGGCTACACCTTC. Translating it yields CSARDGDGYTF.

This clone was seen more than once but under ten times. The chain is built from TRBV28 and TRBJ2-7; D is uncertain. The CDR3 is made up of 13 amino acids. The germline V gene encodes CDR1 MDHEN and CDR2 SYDVKM. V gave up 6 bases and J gave up 5 bases, with 14 bases separating them. The CDR3: CASSPPSSNEQYF. The DNA of the CDR3 is TGTGCCAGCAGCCCACCATCCAGTAACGAGCAGTACTTC.

The chain links TRBV5-1 to TRBJ1-4; D might be TRBD1 (5 bases). Germline V gives CDR1 SGHRS, CDR2 YFSETQ. Trimming cost V 5 bases and J 5 bases, with 13 bases left between them. The CDR3 has 14 residues. The DNA of the CDR3 is TGCGCCAGCAGGCCAGGGTTGAGAAATGAAAAACTGTTTTTT. It specifies CASRPGLRNEKLFF. Variable domain in full (rest from reference TRBV5-1 and TRBJ1-4): KAGVTQTPRYLIKTRGQQVTLSCSPISGHRSVSWYQQTPGQGLQFLFEYFSETQRNKGNFPGRFSGRQFSNSRSEMNVSTLELGDSALYLCASRPGLRNEKLFFGSGTQLSVL.

V gene TRBV19 combines with J gene TRBJ1-1; a possible D gene is TRBD1 (6 bases). CDR1 LNHDA and CDR2 SQIVND come from the germline V gene (reference sequence). The CDR3 spans 13 residues. V shed 8 bases and J shed 0 bases, with 10 bases lying between them. In DNA form, the CDR3 reads TGTGCCAGTCGAGGACAGATGAACACTGAAGCTTTCTTT. It is translated as CASRGQMNTEAFF.

The chain joins TRBV30 to TRBJ1-5; TRBD1 matches 8 bases. With 5 bases clipped from V and 4 bases from J, the junction kept 7 bases outside the gene matches. Germline assignment: CDR1 GTSNPN and CDR2 SVGIG (reference sequence). This CDR3 contains 14 residues. This CDR3 is CAWGGRGPNQPQHF. The CDR3 nucleotides are TGTGCCTGGGGGGGCAGGGGGCCTAATCAGCCCCAGCATTTT.

V gene TRBV9 combines with J gene TRBJ2-5, with 9 bases lining up with TRBD1. The V gene end was trimmed by 2 bases and the J gene end by 2 bases; junction bases not matched to a gene: 4. The CDR3 totals 15 residues. Per germline, CDR1 SGDLS and CDR2 YYNGEE. Here the CDR3 reads CASSVGTGPQETQYF. DNA for the CDR3: TGTGCCAGCAGCGTCGGGACAGGGCCTCAAGAGACCCAGTACTTC.